The following is a T cell receptor beta chain sequence with its context. Its target is unknown. Vbeta (60) and Jbeta (13) primers were used in the PCR. Profiled with immunoSEQ multiplex PCR; TCRdb holds only in-frame clones, not every one. The sample data list 200,000 to 250,000 clones. These data are taken from a study of cytomegalovirus exposure and HLA in healthy donors. Study-wide results and limits: The authors enumerated 164 TCR beta chains as linked to cytomegalovirus.

The sequence came from a woman in her thirties in good health and CMV-seropositive. Material for sequencing was PBMCs.

The CDR3 protein is CASSETSAGEQYF. The CDR3 nucleotides are TGTGCCAGCAGTGAGACTAGCGCTGGGGAGCAGTACTTC. The rearrangement joins TRBV6-1 to TRBJ2-7; 8 nucleotides match TRBD2. Germline V lookup: CDR1 MNHNS, CDR2 SASEGT. This CDR3 is built from 13 residues. V gave up 3 bases and J gave up 7 bases; unmatched junction bases: 5.